The clone carrying this T cell receptor beta chain was detected only once. The data were taken from a study of post-analysis software for immune sequencing data. Looking at the study overall: Secondary progressive, relapsing-remitting and progressive-relapsing multiple sclerosis were among the included disease courses.

Unique molecular identifiers had been added to the TCR beta cDNA libraries. TCRdb redid the calling of the PCR reads with MiXCR, one entry per CDR3 protein. The profile shows around 400,000 distinct CDR3 sequences, approximately 38% of them singletons. The receptor was derived from a girl aged 10 to 17 with multiple sclerosis. Material for sequencing was blood.

CDR3 region: CASSESRRASRPYEQYF. As DNA, the CDR3 is TGTGCCAGCAGTGAATCGCGTCGGGCATCGAGGCCCTACGAGCAGTACTTC. The chain has TRBV25-1 and TRBJ2-7; D is undetermined. The length of the CDR3 is 17 residues. The V gene lost 1 base and the J gene lost 2 bases, with 18 bases spanning the gap. Germline CDR1 and CDR2: MGHDK and SYGVNS.